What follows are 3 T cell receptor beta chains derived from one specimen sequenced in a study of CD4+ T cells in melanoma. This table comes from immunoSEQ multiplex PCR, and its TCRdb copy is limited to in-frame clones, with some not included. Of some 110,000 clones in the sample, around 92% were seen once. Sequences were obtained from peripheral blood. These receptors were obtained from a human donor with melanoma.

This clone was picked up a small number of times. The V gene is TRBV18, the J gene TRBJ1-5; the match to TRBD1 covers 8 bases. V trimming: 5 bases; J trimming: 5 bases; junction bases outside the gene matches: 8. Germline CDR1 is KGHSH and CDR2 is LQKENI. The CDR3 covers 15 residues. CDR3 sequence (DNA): TGTGCCAGCTCAGCCTGGACAGGGCAGGATCAGCCCCAGCATTTT. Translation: CASSAWTGQDQPQHF.

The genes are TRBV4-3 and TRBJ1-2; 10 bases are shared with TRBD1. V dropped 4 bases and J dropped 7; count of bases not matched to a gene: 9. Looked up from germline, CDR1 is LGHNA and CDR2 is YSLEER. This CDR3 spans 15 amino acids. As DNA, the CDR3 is TGCGCCAGCAGCCCCGCAGGACAGGGGGTCTCTGGCTACACCTTC. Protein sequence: CASSPAGQGVSGYTF.

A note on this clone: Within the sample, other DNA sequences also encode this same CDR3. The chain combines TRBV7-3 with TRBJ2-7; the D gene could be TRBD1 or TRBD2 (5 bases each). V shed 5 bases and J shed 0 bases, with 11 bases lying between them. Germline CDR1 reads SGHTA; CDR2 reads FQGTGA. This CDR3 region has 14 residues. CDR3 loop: CASSLGPTSYEQYF. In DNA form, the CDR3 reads TGTGCCAGCAGCCTGGGACCGACCTCCTACGAGCAGTACTTC. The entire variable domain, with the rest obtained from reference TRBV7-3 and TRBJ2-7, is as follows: GAGVSQTPSNKVTEKGKYVELRCDPISGHTALYWYRQSLGQGPEFLIYFQGTGAADDSGLPNDRFFAVRPEGSVSTLKIQRTERGDSAVYLCASSLGPTSYEQYFGPGTRLTVT.